These 5 T cell receptor beta chains came from one sample sequenced in a study of early stage breast cancer tumors. The repertoire was sequenced with immunoSEQ multiplex PCR; TCRdb's copy has only in-frame clones and lacks some. The sample holds tens of thousands of clones, around 70% seen once. Sequenced: blood. These receptors were collected from a person in their sixties or seventies with breast cancer.

The chain uses TRBV28 and TRBJ2-1; D tentatively fits TRBD1 or TRBD2 (5 bases each). This CDR3 contains 16 residues. Per germline, CDR1 MDHEN and CDR2 SYDVKM. Trimming pared 5 bases from V and 6 bases from J, leaving 20 bases between. This CDR3 reads CASSMGRARGSNEQFF. For the CDR3, the DNA is TGTGCCAGCAGTATGGGGCGGGCTAGAGGGTCCAATGAGCAGTTCTTC.

J is TRBJ2-1 and V is TRBV28; D gene uncertain. Looked up from germline, CDR1 is MDHEN and CDR2 is SYDVKM. V lost 2 bases and J 0 bases, leaving 8 bases between the germline ends. The CDR3 contains 15 residues. CDR3 DNA sequence: TGTGCCAGCAGTTTACGGCCGAGCTCCTACAATGAGCAGTTCTTC. Translation: CASSLRPSSYNEQFF.

This chain joins TRBV18 and TRBJ1-2; D unresolved. CDR1 and CDR2 (germline): KGHSH, LQKENI. CDR3 length: 16 residues. Trimming cost V 2 bases and J 0 bases, with 13 bases left between them. The DNA for the CDR3 is TGTGCCAGCTCACCATTTAAGGCAGAATCTAACTATGGCTACACCTTC. It yields the protein CASSPFKAESNYGYTF.

This chain joins TRBV19 and TRBJ1-4; D unclear. Germline CDR1 and CDR2: LNHDA and SQIVND (reference sequence). V was cut by 4 bases and J by 11 bases, with 17 bases left in between. The length of the CDR3 is 14 residues. The CDR3 protein is CASSTDLGKGKLFF. CDR3 coding DNA: TGTGCCAGTAGTACCGACTTAGGAAAGGGTAAACTGTTTTTT.

V and J are TRBV19 and TRBJ1-2; TRBD1 agrees at 11 bases. The V and J ends lost 6 bases and 2 bases, in that order; junction bases with no gene match: 2. Germline CDR1 and CDR2: LNHDA and SQIVND (reference sequence). The CDR3 length is 14 residues. The CDR3 DNA is TGTGCCAGTAGGTGGACAGGGGGCAACTATGGCTACACCTTC. Translated: CASRWTGGNYGYTF.